This T cell receptor (beta chain) was captured in a study of cytomegalovirus exposure and HLA in healthy donors. Amplification used 60 Vbeta primers and 13 Jbeta primers. The protocol was immunoSEQ multiplex PCR, while the TCRdb copy is restricted to in-frame clones and leaves out a portion. This sample has over 80,000 clones; approximately 72% occur once, and the top ten carry roughly 3%. Between the trimmed V and J ends, which lost 0 bases and 0 bases, there was a span of 6 bases. Germline CDR1 reads LGHNA; CDR2 reads YNFKEQ. This CDR3 is 16 amino acids long. Sequenced material: PBMCs. The chain couples TRBV4-2 to TRBJ2-6; the D gene is possibly TRBD1 (5 bases). This TCR was recovered from a female donor in good health and CMV-seropositive. In DNA, the CDR3 is TGTGCCAGCAGCCAAGATCAGGGCTCTGGGGCCAACGTCCTGACTTTC. Amino acid sequence: CASSQDQGSGANVLTF.